The rows below give T cell receptor beta chains drawn from one sample of a study of cytomegalovirus exposure and HLA in healthy donors. Method: immunoSEQ multiplex PCR; TCRdb's copy keeps in-frame clones and lacks some. Altogether 100,000 to 150,000 clones are present, about 71% being singletons, with the ten largest covering about 2.6%. Material: PBMCs. The receptors were gathered from a woman aged 60 to 75 in good health and CMV-seropositive. Both conserved end residues are part of each CDR3. D genes are given only for firm matches. Not all rows give a size; the values are once, few, many and, for expanded clones, a class.

.	TRBD1	TRBJ2-7	TRBV5-1	TGCGCCAGCAGCGGGACAGGGCCCGAGCAGTACTTC	CASSGTGPEQYF
.	TRBD1	TRBJ2-2	TRBV10-1	TGCGCCAGCAGTGGACCGGGACAGGGGGCCACCGGGGAGCTGTTTTTT	CASSGPGQGATGELFF
.	.	TRBJ1-1	TRBV19	TGTGCCAGTAGTATAGTCGGTTCGGGGCGGGGTACTGAAGCTTTCTTT	CASSIVGSGRGTEAFF
.	.	TRBJ1-1	TRBV7-9	TGTGCCAGCAGCTTAGTTGGGGGCGACACTGAAGCTTTCTTT	CASSLVGGDTEAFF
few	TRBD1	TRBJ1-1	TRBV10-3	TGTGCCATCAGGCAGGGGGCGGGAACTGAAGCTTTCTTT	CAIRQGAGTEAFF
.	.	TRBJ1-2	TRBV5-4	TGTGCCAGCAGCTCAACAGGAGCTAACTATGGCTACACCTTC	CASSSTGANYGYTF
.	TRBD2	TRBJ2-1	TRBV5-1	TGCGCCAGCAGCTTGGTTGCGCGGGGGGGCATCAATGAGCAGTTCTTC	CASSLVARGGINEQFF
few	.	TRBJ1-1	TRBV6-1	TGTGCCAGCAGTGACAGGGACATGAACACTGAAGCTTTCTTT	CASSDRDMNTEAFF
.	TRBD1	TRBJ2-7	TRBV15	TGTGCCACCAGCAGAGGACCCGGGACAGGGATTTACGAGCAGTACTTC	CATSRGPGTGIYEQYF
.	TRBD1	TRBJ1-4	TRBV5-1	TGCGCCAGCAGCTTTACAGGGGTGACTAATGGAAAACTGTTTTTT	CASSFTGVTNGKLFF
once	.	TRBJ1-2	TRBV19	TGTGCCAGTAGTATAGATCGCGACGGGGGATATGGCTACACCTTC	CASSIDRDGGYGYTF
.	.	TRBJ1-3	TRBV11-2	TGTGCCAGCAGCTCCCGGGGTACTACATCTGGAAACACCATATATTTT	CASSSRGTTSGNTIYF
.	.	TRBJ1-3	TRBV5-1	TGCGCCAGCAGCGTTGACACGGGAAACACCATATATTTT	CASSVDTGNTIYF
.	.	TRBJ1-4	TRBV14	TGTGCCAGCAGCCAAGTCATCGGGGGTATGGGTGAAAAACTGTTTTTT	CASSQVIGGMGEKLFF
.	TRBD2	TRBJ2-5	TRBV11-2	TGTGCCAGCAGCTCCCAGCGGGGGCGCCAAGAGACCCAGTACTTC	CASSSQRGRQETQYF
.	.	TRBJ1-5	TRBV7-6	TGTGCCAGCAGCTTAGGACGGGAGGATCAGCCCCAGCATTTT	CASSLGREDQPQHF
once	TRBD1	TRBJ1-1	TRBV4-1	TGCGCCAGCTGCGGAATACTCAGGGGGACTGAAGCTTTCTTT	CASCGILRGTEAFF
.	TRBD1	TRBJ1-1	TRBV18	TGTGCCAGCTCCTACGGACAGGGGACACTCAACACTGAAGCTTTCTTT	CASSYGQGTLNTEAFF
.	.	TRBJ1-2	TRBV9	TGTGCCAGCATGGGGGGAACCACTAACTATGGCTACACCTTC	CASMGGTTNYGYTF
.	TRBD1	TRBJ2-3	TRBV28	TGTGCCAGCAAGACCCAGGGACAGGGGCTCGTGGATACGCAGTATTTT	CASKTQGQGLVDTQYF
.	.	TRBJ2-7	TRBV7-8	TGTGCCAGCAGCCTTTTATACGAGCAGTACTTC	CASSLLYEQYF
.	TRBD1	TRBJ1-4	TRBV7-9	TGTTCCAGCAGCGTAGGGGGACAGGAGTGGCTGTTTTTT	CSSSVGGQEWLFF
.	.	TRBJ1-3	TRBV9	TGTGCCAGCAGCGTAGACCCAGTGGGCGCCAGAAACACCATATATTTT	CASSVDPVGARNTIYF
.	.	TRBJ1-1	TRBV5-1	TGCGCCAGCAGCTTGGGGGGGCGAGGATCTGAAGCTTTCTTT	CASSLGGRGSEAFF
.	TRBD2	TRBJ2-7	TRBV5-6	TGTGCCAGCAGCTTCGGGAGGGGGGCAGCCGAGCAGTACTTC	CASSFGRGAAEQYF
few	.	TRBJ2-1	TRBV4-1	TGCGCCAGCACCTCAGGTAATGAGCAGTTCTTC	CASTSGNEQFF
few	TRBD1	TRBJ1-2	TRBV7-9	TGTGCCAGCAGCTCAAGGGACAGGAACATACTCTATGGCTACACCTTC	CASSSRDRNILYGYTF
.	.	TRBJ1-6	TRBV6-5	TGTGCCAGCAGTTATAAGCAGGACTATAATTCACCCCTCCACTTT	CASSYKQDYNSPLHF
few	.	TRBJ2-7	TRBV7-9	TGTGCCAGCAGCACTACCGGCGTAGGACAAAGGGGGGGGGTCTACGAGCAGTACTTC	CASSTTGVGQRGGVYEQYF
.	.	TRBJ1-4	TRBV9	TGTGCCAGCAGCGTTGGAGGGGTTGCTGAAAAACTGTTTTTT	CASSVGGVAEKLFF
.	TRBD2	TRBJ2-3	TRBV7-3	TGTGCCAGCACCCCTAGCGGGGGGATCACAGATACGCAGTATTTT	CASTPSGGITDTQYF
.	TRBD1	TRBJ1-1	TRBV29-1	TGCAGCGTTGCGCTAGGGACAGGAGGTACTGAAGCTTTCTTT	CSVALGTGGTEAFF
.	TRBD1	TRBJ1-5	TRBV19	TGTGCCAGTAGTATCAACCTACAGAGAAGGGACAGGGACAATCAGCCCCAGCATTTT	CASSINLQRRDRDNQPQHF
.	TRBD2	TRBJ2-1	TRBV5-6	TGTGCCAGCACCGAATTGGTAGCGGGGGATTACAATGAGCAGTTCTTC	CASTELVAGDYNEQFF
.	.	TRBJ2-1	TRBV2	TGTGCCAGCAGGGATTTTGAGGATGAGCAGTTCTTC	CASRDFEDEQFF
.	TRBD1	TRBJ1-4	TRBV5-4	TGTGCCAGCAGCTCAACAGGGGGCAGGGATGAAAAACTGTTTTTT	CASSSTGGRDEKLFF
.	.	TRBJ1-2	TRBV6-5	TGTGCCAGCAGTTACCTGTCGAACTATGGCTACACCTTC	CASSYLSNYGYTF
.	.	TRBJ2-7	TRBV11-2	TGTGCCAGCAGCTTATACAGGGGAGGCTTCTACGAGCAGTACTTC	CASSLYRGGFYEQYF
.	TRBD1	TRBJ1-2	TRBV28	TGTGCCAGCAGTTCCGCCGGACAGGGGTATGGCTACACCTTC	CASSSAGQGYGYTF
.	TRBD1	TRBJ1-5	TRBV11-3	TGTGCCAGCAGCCGACTCCTCAGACAGGGGCGAAGCAATCAGCCCCAGCATTTT	CASSRLLRQGRSNQPQHF
.	.	TRBJ1-5	TRBV5-6	TGTGCCAGCAGCTTGTCCGGGGGTGGAAGCAATCAGCCCCAGCATTTT	CASSLSGGGSNQPQHF
.	.	TRBJ1-1	TRBV14	TGTGCCAGCAGCCAACTAACTGAAGCTTTCTTT	CASSQLTEAFF
.	TRBD1	TRBJ2-3	TRBV13	TGTGCCAGCAGCTCCGGGACAGGATCCACAGATACGCAGTATTTT	CASSSGTGSTDTQYF
.	TRBD1	TRBJ1-4	TRBV19	TGTGCCAGTAGTAGGAAAGGGGGCAGGGATGAAAAACTGTTTTTT	CASSRKGGRDEKLFF
.	TRBD1	TRBJ2-2	TRBV7-8	TGTGCCAGCAGCTTCTTAAGATCGACAGGGATCACCGGGGAGCTGTTTTTT	CASSFLRSTGITGELFF
.	.	TRBJ1-1	TRBV5-6	TGTGCCAGCAGCTTGGGGCAGGGGTACACTGAAGCTTTCTTT	CASSLGQGYTEAFF
few	TRBD1	TRBJ1-6	TRBV11-2	TGTGCCAGCAGCTTCACAGGGGTCCGCGCAACTTCACCCCTCCACTTT	CASSFTGVRATSPLHF
.	TRBD1	TRBJ1-1	TRBV7-9	TGTGCCAGCAGTTCGAGACAGGGGAGCACTGAAGCTTTCTTT	CASSSRQGSTEAFF